This TCR beta chain derives from a study of blood T cell repertoires in COVID-19. Study summary: The United States, Italy and Spain provided the acute and convalescent COVID-19 samples. The analysed material was cDNA or gDNA that came from T cells, B-cell-depleted T cells, or PBMCs.

This clone was recorded once. Trimming took 0 bases from V and 3 from J, leaving 5 bases between them. The CDR3 spans 13 residues. Per germline, CDR1 SGHDN and CDR2 FVKESK. Per the authors' pipeline: Scientists estimated how many nucleated cells there were by amplifying reference gene primers. The repertoire was sequenced with immunoSEQ multiplex PCR; TCRdb's copy has only in-frame clones and lacks some. D and trimming come from the DNA, and the V and J calls and clone size come from that table. Of about 80,000 clones in the sample, 88% are singletons; the top ten hold 5.5% to 7.5%. The sample was peripheral blood. The receptor's source is a woman older than 75 with acute or convalescent COVID-19. This chain uses TRBV14 with TRBJ1-1; D unclear. CDR3 nucleotide sequence: TGTGCCAGCAGCCAAGATTTAGACACTGAAGCTTTCTTT. This translates into CASSQDLDTEAFF.